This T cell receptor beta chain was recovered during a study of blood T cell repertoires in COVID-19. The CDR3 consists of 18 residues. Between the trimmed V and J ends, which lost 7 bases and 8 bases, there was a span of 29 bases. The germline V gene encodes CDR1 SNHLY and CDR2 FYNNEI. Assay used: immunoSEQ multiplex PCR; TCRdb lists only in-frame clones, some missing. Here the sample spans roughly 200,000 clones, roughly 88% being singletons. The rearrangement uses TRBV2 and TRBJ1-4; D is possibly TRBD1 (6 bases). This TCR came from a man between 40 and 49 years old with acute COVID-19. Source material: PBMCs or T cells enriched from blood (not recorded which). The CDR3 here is CASTPPLRSDRRGEKLFF. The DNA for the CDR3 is TGTGCCAGCACCCCCCCCCTCCGGAGTGACAGGCGTGGGGAAAAACTGTTTTTT. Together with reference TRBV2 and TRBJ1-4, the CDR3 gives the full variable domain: EPEVTQTPSHQVTQMGQEVILRCVPISNHLYFYWYRQILGQKVEFLVSFYNNEISEKSEIFDDQFSVERPDGSNFTLKIRSTKLEDSAMYFCASTPPLRSDRRGEKLFFGSGTQLSVL.